These 15 T cell receptor beta chains were sequenced from one sample in a study of shared clonotypes between healthy human individuals. Libraries were prepared by immunoSEQ multiplex PCR; TCRdb keeps only in-frame clonotypes and omits some of them. The sample records just under 350,000 clones, 73% being singletons. Specimen: memory CD4+ T cells sorted from blood. Subset of the sample: CD45RA-negative fraction. These receptors came from a man aged 30 to 39 in good health.

The V gene is TRBV10-3, the J gene TRBJ1-5, with D tentatively TRBD1 (5 bases). Trimming pared 0 bases from V and 2 bases from J, leaving 17 bases between. CDR3 length equals 18 residues. Germline CDR1 reads ENHRY; CDR2 reads SYGVKD. The chain's CDR3 is CAISESRPGGTGNQPQHF. In nucleotides, the CDR3 is TGTGCCATCAGTGAGTCGAGGCCGGGAGGGACTGGCAATCAGCCCCAGCATTTT.

The chain recombines TRBV28 with TRBJ2-1; TRBD1 agrees at 8 bases. After removal of 5 bases from V and 2 bases from J, the junction contained 17 bases not matched to a gene. CDR3 length equals 19 residues. Germline lookup yields CDR1 MDHEN and CDR2 SYDVKM. The CDR3 here is CASSVRNRGAGTTYNEQFF. In DNA form, the CDR3 reads TGTGCCAGCAGTGTCAGGAACAGGGGGGCGGGAACAACCTACAATGAGCAGTTCTTC.

V is TRBV27 and J is TRBJ2-3, with D possibly being TRBD1 or TRBD2 (5 bases each). The CDR3 loop spans 15 amino acids. V was clipped by 4 bases and J by 0 bases, with 11 bases between them. Germline loops: CDR1 MNHEY, CDR2 SMNVEV (reference sequence). The CDR3 is CASSWGPTSTDTQYF. CDR3 coding DNA: TGTGCCAGCAGTTGGGGACCGACTAGCACAGATACGCAGTATTTT.

J is TRBJ2-1 and V is TRBV28; 13 nucleotides agree with TRBD2. CDR1 and CDR2 from the germline V gene are MDHEN and SYDVKM. The V segment lost 6 bases and the J segment 6 bases; nucleotides outside the gene matches: 5. The CDR3 is 15 amino acids. The DNA of the CDR3 is TGTGCCAGCAGCTCACTAGCGGGAGGGATCAATGAGCAGTTCTTC. Protein: CASSSLAGGINEQFF.

This chain connects TRBV5-1 to TRBJ2-2, with unresolved D. There are 16 residues in the CDR3. The V gene lost 3 bases and the J gene lost 4 bases, with 16 bases spanning the gap. CDR1 is SGHRS, CDR2 YFSETQ, per germline. This chain's CDR3 is CASSYGVWATTGELFF. The CDR3 nucleotides read TGCGCCAGCAGCTATGGCGTCTGGGCGACCACCGGGGAGCTGTTTTTT.

This chain joins TRBV5-8 and TRBJ1-1; no definite D call. The CDR3 length is 15 residues. Trimming removed 0 bases at V and 3 bases at J, with 12 bases between. The germline CDR1 and CDR2 sequences are SGHTS and YDEGEE. CDR3 in DNA: TGTGCCAGCAGCTTGGGGAGGGTAAAGGACACTGAAGCTTTCTTT. Encoded protein: CASSLGRVKDTEAFF.

This clone was found many times. This sample also contains other DNA sequences that code for the same CDR3. The V and J genes are TRBV28 and TRBJ2-5; 8 nucleotides align to TRBD2. With 5 bases clipped from V and 0 bases from J, the junction kept 14 bases outside the gene matches. Germline assignment: CDR1 MDHEN and CDR2 SYDVKM. The CDR3 runs to 18 residues. CDR3 region: CASSLPSGLFGYQETQYF. DNA for the CDR3: TGTGCCAGCAGTCTCCCTAGCGGGCTTTTCGGGTACCAAGAGACCCAGTACTTC.

The V call is TRBV18, the J call TRBJ2-3; D is possibly TRBD2 (5 bases). V lost 1 base and J 3 bases, leaving 14 bases between the germline ends. CDR3 length equals 16 residues. Germline V gives CDR1 KGHSH, CDR2 LQKENI. The CDR3 DNA sequence: TGTGCCAGCTCACCACGGGCTGGGCTAGCTACAGATACGCAGTATTTT. Translating it yields CASSPRAGLATDTQYF.

This chain joins TRBV7-8 and TRBJ1-1, with 9 positions matching TRBD1. This CDR3 contains 16 residues. The V gene's germline CDR1 is SGHVS and CDR2 FQNEAQ. The V gene end was trimmed by 6 bases and the J gene end by 3 bases; junction bases not matched to a gene: 11. The CDR3 here is CASSQNRGPGDTEAFF. CDR3 DNA sequence: TGTGCCAGCAGTCAAAACAGGGGGCCGGGGGACACTGAAGCTTTCTTT.

The rearrangement joins TRBV7-9 to TRBJ1-3; maybe TRBD1 (5 bases). The CDR3 length is 10 residues. V was pared by 8 bases and J by 7 bases, with 6 bases between. CDR1 SEHNR and CDR2 FQNEAQ come from the germline V gene (reference sequence). The CDR3 DNA sequence: TGTGCCAGCTCAGGGAACACCATATATTTT. This encodes CASSGNTIYF.

The chain couples TRBV5-1 to TRBJ2-5; 7 bases line up with TRBD1. The DNA end is more similar to TRBJ2-7, so the J call may be wrong. The V gene's germline CDR1 is SGHRS and CDR2 YFSETQ. CDR3 size: 15 residues. The CDR3 DNA is TGCGCCAGCAGCTTGGGACAGGGAAAGTCCTACGAGCAGTACTTC. Its protein product is CASSLGQGKSYEQYF.

The rearrangement joins TRBV30 to TRBJ1-4; D remains ambiguous. V shed 1 base and J shed 7 bases, with 13 bases lying between them. The germline V gene encodes CDR1 GTSNPN and CDR2 SVGIG (reference sequence). The CDR3 totals 14 residues. The CDR3 spells CAWSERVSGEKLFF. CDR3 coding DNA: TGTGCCTGGAGTGAAAGGGTGTCGGGTGAAAAACTGTTTTTT.

This chain links TRBV11-2 with TRBJ1-3; no firm D call. V lost 5 bases to trimming and J lost 0 bases, with 14 bases between them. The length of the CDR3 is 16 residues. The V gene's germline CDR1 is SGHAT and CDR2 FQNNGV. The CDR3 is CASSPSRGFSGNTIYF. CDR3 DNA: TGTGCCAGCAGCCCATCCCGAGGGTTCTCTGGAAACACCATATATTTT.

In this sample, this clone turned up once. A much larger clone sits a single nucleotide away, making a read error possible. This same CDR3 is encoded by further DNA sequences in the sample. V gene TRBV6-5 combines with J gene TRBJ2-7, with 11 bases identical to TRBD1. V lost 7 bases and J lost 7; bases outside the gene matches: 6. CDR1 MNHEY and CDR2 SVGAGI come from the germline V gene. The length of the CDR3 is 13 residues. For the CDR3, the DNA is TGTGCCAGCACCAGGGACAGGGGGGGGGAGCAGTACTTC. It codes for CASTRDRGGEQYF.

The V and J genes are TRBV7-8 and TRBJ2-5; D is possibly TRBD1 (6 bases). Germline lookup yields CDR1 SGHVS and CDR2 FQNEAQ. This CDR3 is 13 amino acids long. V was shortened by 5 bases and J by 5 bases, with 12 bases between the two germline ends. This CDR3 reads CASSPGQRETQYF. CDR3 sequence (DNA): TGTGCCAGCAGCCCCGGACAGCGGGAGACCCAGTACTTC. Full variable domain (remainder filled in from reference TRBV7-8 and TRBJ2-5): GAGVSQSPRYKVAKRGQDVALRCDPISGHVSLFWYQQALGQGPEFLTYFQNEAQLDKSGLPSDRFFAERPEGSVSTLKIQRTQQEDSAVYLCASSPGQRETQYFGPGTRLLVL.